A single TCR beta chain is shown here with its context. As handled by the study authors: Estimates of nucleated cell counts were drawn from the amplification of reference gene primers. TCRdb's copy holds only in-frame clones and misses some; the assay was immunoSEQ multiplex PCR. Clone size and V and J calls were adopted from that table, with D and trimming inferred from the DNA. The sample yields some 130,000 clones, roughly 72% seen once. The data originate from a study of blood T cell repertoires in COVID-19. Background on the study: There were acute and convalescent COVID-19 samples, and they came from the United States, Italy and Spain. Sources were T cells, B-cell-depleted T cells, or PBMCs; the material itself was cDNA or gDNA.

Trimming shortened V by 0 bases and J by 4 bases, and 10 bases separated the two germline ends. The CDR3 sequence is 15 residues long. Germline assignment: CDR1 SGDLS and CDR2 YYNGEE. Sample: peripheral blood. This sequence originates from a human donor in a cohort sampled during active COVID-19. The chain recombines TRBV9 with TRBJ1-4; D remains unclear. CDR3 in amino acids: CASSVGPQINEKLFF. CDR3 in DNA: TGTGCCAGCAGCGTAGGTCCGCAGATTAATGAAAAACTGTTTTTT.